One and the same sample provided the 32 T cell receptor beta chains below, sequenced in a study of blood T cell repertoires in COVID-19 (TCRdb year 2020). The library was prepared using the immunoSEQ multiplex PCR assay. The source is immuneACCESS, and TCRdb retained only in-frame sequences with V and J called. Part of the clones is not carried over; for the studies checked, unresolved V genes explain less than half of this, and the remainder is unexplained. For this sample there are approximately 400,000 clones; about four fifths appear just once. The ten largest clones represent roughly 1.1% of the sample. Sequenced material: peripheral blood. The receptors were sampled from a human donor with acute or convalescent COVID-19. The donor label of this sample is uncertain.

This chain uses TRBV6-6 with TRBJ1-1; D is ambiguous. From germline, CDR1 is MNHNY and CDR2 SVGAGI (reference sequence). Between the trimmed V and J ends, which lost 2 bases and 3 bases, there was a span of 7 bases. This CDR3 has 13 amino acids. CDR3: CASSYAQYTEAFF. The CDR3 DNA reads TGTGCCAGCAGTTACGCCCAGTACACTGAAGCTTTCTTT.

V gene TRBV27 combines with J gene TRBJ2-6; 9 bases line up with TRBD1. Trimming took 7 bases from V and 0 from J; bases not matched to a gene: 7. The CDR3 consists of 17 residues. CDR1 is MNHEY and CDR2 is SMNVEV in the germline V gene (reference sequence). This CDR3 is CASKPGQGSSGANVLTF. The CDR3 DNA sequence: TGTGCCAGCAAACCGGGACAGGGAAGCTCTGGGGCCAACGTCCTGACTTTC. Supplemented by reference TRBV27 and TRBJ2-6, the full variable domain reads EAQVTQNPRYLITVTGKKLTVTCSQNMNHEYMSWYRQDPGLGLRQIYYSMNVEVTDKGDVPEGYKVSRKEKRNFPLILESPSPNQTSLYFCASKPGQGSSGANVLTFGAGSRLTVL.

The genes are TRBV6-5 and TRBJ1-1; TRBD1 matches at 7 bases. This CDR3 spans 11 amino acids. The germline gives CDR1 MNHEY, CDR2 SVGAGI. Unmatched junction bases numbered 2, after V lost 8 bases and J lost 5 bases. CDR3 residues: CASQGVTEAFF. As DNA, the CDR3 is TGTGCCAGCCAGGGGGTAACTGAAGCTTTCTTT.

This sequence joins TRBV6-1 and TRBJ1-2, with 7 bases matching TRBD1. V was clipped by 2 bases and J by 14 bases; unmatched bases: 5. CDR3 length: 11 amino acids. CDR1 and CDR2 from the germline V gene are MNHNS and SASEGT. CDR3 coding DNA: TGTGCCAGCAGTGAACCGGCAGGGGGGACCTTC. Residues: CASSEPAGGTF.

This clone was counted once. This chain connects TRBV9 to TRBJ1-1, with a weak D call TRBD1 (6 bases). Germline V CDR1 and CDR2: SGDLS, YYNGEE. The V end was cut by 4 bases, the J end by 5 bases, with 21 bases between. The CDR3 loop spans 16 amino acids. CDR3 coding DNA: TGTGCCAGCAGCCCCCGCGAGTTGGAGGGGGGGACTGAAGCTTTCTTT. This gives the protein CASSPRELEGGTEAFF.

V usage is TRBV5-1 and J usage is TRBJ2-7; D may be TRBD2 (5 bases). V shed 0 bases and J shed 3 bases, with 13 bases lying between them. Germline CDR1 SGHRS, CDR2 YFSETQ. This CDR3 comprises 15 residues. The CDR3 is CASSLDTGMSYEQYF. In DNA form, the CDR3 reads TGCGCCAGCAGCTTGGATACCGGGATGAGCTACGAGCAGTACTTC.

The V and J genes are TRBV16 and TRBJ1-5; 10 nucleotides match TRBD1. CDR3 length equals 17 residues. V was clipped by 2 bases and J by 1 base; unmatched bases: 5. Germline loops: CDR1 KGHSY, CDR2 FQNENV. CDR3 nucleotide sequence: TGTGCCAGCAGCCAAAGGGACAGGGGAACGAGCAATCAGCCCCAGCATTTT. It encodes CASSQRDRGTSNQPQHF.

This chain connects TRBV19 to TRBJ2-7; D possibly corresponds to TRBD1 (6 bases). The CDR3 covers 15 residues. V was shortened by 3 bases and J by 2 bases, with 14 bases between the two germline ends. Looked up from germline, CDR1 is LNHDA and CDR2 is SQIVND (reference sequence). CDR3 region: CASSMATGGTYEQYF. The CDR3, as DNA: TGTGCCAGTAGTATGGCGACAGGCGGTACCTACGAGCAGTACTTC.

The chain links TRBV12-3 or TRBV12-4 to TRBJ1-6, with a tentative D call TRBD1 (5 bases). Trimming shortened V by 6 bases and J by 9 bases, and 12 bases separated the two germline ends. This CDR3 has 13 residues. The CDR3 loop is CASSPSGGSPLHF. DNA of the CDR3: TGTGCCAGCAGCCCCAGCGGGGGTTCACCCCTCCACTTT.

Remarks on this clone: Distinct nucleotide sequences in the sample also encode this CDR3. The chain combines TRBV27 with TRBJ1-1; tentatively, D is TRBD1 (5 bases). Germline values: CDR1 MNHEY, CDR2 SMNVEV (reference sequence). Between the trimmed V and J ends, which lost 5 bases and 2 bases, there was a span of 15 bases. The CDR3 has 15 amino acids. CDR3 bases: TGTGCCAGCAGTCCCCCCAGACAGATCAACACTGAAGCTTTCTTT. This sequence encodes CASSPPRQINTEAFF.

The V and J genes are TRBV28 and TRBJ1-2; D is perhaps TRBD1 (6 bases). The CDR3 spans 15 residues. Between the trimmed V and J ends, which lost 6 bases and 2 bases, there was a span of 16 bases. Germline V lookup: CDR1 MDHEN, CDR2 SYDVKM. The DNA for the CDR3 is TGTGCCAGCAGATCGACAGGTCTGGTCAACTATGGCTACACCTTC. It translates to CASRSTGLVNYGYTF.

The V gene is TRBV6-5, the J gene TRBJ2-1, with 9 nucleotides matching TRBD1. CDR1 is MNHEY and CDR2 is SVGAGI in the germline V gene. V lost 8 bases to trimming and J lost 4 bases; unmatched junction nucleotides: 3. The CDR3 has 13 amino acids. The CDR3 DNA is TGTGCCAGCGGGGGACAGGGTTACAATGAGCAGTTCTTC. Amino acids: CASGGQGYNEQFF.

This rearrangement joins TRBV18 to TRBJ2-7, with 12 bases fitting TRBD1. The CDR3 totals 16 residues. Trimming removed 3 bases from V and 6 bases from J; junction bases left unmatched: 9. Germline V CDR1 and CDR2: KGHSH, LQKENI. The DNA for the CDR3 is TGTGCCAGCTCACCGCTGTCCGGGACAGGGGGCCTCGAGCAGTACTTC. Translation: CASSPLSGTGGLEQYF.

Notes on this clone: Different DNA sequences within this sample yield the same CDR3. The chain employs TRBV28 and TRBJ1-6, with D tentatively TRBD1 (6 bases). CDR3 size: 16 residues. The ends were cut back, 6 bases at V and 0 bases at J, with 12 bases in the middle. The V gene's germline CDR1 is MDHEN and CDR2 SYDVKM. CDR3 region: CASSQDRSSYNSPLHF. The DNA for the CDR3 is TGTGCCAGCAGCCAAGACAGGAGCTCCTATAATTCACCCCTCCACTTT.

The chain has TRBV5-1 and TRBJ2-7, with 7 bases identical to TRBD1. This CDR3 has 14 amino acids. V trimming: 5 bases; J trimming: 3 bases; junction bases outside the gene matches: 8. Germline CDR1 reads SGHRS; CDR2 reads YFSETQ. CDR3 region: CASRLRQGFYEQYF. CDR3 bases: TGCGCCAGCAGATTACGACAGGGCTTCTACGAGCAGTACTTC. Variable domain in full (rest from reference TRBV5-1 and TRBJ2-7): KAGVTQTPRYLIKTRGQQVTLSCSPISGHRSVSWYQQTPGQGLQFLFEYFSETQRNKGNFPGRFSGRQFSNSRSEMNVSTLELGDSALYLCASRLRQGFYEQYFGPGTRLTVT.

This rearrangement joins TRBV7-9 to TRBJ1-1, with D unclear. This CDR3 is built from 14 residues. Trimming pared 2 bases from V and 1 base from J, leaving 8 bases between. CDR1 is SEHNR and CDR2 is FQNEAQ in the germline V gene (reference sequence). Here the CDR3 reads CASSLRRENTEAFF. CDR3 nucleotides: TGTGCCAGCAGCTTAAGGAGGGAGAACACTGAAGCTTTCTTT.

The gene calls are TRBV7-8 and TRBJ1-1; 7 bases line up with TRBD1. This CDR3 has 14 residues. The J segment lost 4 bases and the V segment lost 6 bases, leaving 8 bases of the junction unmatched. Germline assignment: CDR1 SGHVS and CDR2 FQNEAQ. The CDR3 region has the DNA TGTGCCAGCAGGCCTACAGGGGCGGGCACTGAAGCTTTCTTT. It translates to CASRPTGAGTEAFF.

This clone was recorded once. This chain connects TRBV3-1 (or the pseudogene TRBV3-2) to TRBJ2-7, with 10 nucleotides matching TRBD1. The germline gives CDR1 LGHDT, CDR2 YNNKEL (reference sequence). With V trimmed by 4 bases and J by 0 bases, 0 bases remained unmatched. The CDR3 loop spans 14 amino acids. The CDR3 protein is CASSRDRGSYEQYF. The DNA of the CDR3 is TGTGCCAGCAGCCGGGACAGGGGCTCCTACGAGCAGTACTTC.

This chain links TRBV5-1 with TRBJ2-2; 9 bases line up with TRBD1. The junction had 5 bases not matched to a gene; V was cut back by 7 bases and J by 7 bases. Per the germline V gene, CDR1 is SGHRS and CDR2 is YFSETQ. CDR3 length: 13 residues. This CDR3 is CASGTGFIGELFF. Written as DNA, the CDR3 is TGCGCCAGCGGGACAGGGTTTATCGGGGAGCTGTTTTTT.

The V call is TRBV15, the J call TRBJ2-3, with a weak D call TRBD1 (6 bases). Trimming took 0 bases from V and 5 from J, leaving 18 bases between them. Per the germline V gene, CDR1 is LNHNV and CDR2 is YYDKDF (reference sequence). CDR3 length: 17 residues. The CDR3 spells CATSRDRKGVAGDTQYF. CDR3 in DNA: TGTGCCACCAGCAGAGATCGGAAGGGGGTGGCTGGAGATACGCAGTATTTT.

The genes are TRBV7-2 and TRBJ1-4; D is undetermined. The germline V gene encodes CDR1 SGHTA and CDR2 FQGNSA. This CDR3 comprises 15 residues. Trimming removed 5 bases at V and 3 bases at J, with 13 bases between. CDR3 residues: CASSLQVGANEKLFF. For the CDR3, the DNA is TGTGCCAGCAGCCTTCAGGTGGGAGCTAATGAAAAACTGTTTTTT.

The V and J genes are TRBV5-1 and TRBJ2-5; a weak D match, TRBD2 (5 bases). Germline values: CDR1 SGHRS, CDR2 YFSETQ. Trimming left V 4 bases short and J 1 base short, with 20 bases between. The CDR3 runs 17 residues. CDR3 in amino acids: CASSPVWETNTQETQYF. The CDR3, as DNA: TGCGCCAGCAGCCCCGTTTGGGAGACCAATACCCAAGAGACCCAGTACTTC.

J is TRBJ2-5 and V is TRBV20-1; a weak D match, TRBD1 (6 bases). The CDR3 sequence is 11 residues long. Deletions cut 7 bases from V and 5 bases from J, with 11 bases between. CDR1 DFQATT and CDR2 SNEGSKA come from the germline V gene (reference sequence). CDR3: CSGNRVETQYF. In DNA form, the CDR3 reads TGCAGTGGTAACAGGGTTGAGACCCAGTACTTC.

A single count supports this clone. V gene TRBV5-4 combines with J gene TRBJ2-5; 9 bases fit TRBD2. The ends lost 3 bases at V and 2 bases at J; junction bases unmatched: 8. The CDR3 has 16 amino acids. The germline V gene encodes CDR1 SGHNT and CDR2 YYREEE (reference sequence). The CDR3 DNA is TGTGCCAGCAGCTCGGCTCTAGCGGGGTTGCAAGAGACCCAGTACTTC. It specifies CASSSALAGLQETQYF. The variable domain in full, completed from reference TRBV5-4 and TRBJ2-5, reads ETGVTQSPTHLIKTRGQQVTLRCSSQSGHNTVSWYQQALGQGPQFIFQYYREEENGRGNFPPRFSGLQFPNYSSELNVNALELDDSALYLCASSSALAGLQETQYFGPGTRLLVL.

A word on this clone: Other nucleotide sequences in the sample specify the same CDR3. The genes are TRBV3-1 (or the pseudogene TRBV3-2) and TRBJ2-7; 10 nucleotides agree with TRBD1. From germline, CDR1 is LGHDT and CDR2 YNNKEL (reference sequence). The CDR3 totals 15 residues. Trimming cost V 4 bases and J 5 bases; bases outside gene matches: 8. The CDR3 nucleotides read TGTGCCAGCAGCCTCTGGGGACAGGGGAACAACGAGCAGTACTTC. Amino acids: CASSLWGQGNNEQYF.

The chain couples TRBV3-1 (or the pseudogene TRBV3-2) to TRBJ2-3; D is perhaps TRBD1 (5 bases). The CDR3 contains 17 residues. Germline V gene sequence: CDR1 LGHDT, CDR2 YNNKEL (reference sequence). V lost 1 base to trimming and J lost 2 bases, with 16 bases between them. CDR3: CASSQGDDSEYTDTQYF. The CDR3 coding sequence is TGTGCCAGCAGCCAAGGAGACGACAGTGAATACACAGATACGCAGTATTTT.

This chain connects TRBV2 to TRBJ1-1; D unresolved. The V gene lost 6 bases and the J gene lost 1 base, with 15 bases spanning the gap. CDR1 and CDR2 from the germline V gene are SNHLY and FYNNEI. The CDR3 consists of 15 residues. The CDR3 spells CASRKLDTPNTEAFF. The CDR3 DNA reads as TGTGCCAGCAGGAAACTAGACACTCCGAACACTGAAGCTTTCTTT.

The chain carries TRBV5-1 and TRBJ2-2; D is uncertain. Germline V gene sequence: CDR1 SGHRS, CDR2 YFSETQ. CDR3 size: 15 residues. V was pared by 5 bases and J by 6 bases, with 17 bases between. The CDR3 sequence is CASSLTPRSSGELFF. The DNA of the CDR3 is TGCGCCAGCAGTCTCACCCCACGGAGCTCCGGGGAGCTGTTTTTT.

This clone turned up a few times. The CDR3 is CAWTPGQGVSPLHF. CDR3 nucleotide sequence: TGTGCCTGGACCCCGGGACAGGGCGTTTCACCCCTCCACTTT. This chain joins TRBV30 and TRBJ1-6; 9 positions match TRBD1. Germline CDR1 reads GTSNPN; CDR2 reads SVGIG (reference sequence). V was clipped by 4 bases and J by 9 bases; unmatched bases: 7. The CDR3 runs 14 residues. The variable domain in full, with the rest retrieved from reference TRBV30 and TRBJ1-6, is SQTIHQWPATLVQPVGSPLSLECTVEGTSNPNLYWYRQAAGRGLQLLFYSVGIGQISSEVPQNLSASRPQDRQFILSSKKLLLSDSGFYLCAWTPGQGVSPLHFGNGTRLTVT.

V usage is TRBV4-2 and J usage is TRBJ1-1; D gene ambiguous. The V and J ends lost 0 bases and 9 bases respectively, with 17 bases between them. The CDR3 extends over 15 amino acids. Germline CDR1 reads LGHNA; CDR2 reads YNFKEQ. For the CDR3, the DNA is TGTGCCAGCAGCCAAGACATCATGTCGCGGGTGAAAGCTTTCTTT. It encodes CASSQDIMSRVKAFF.

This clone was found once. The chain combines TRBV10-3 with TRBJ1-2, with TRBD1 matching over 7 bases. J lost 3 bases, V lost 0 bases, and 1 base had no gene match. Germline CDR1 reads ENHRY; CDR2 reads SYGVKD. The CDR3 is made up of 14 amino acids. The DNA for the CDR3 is TGTGCCATCAGTGAGTCAGGGACAGACTATGGCTACACCTTC. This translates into CAISESGTDYGYTF.

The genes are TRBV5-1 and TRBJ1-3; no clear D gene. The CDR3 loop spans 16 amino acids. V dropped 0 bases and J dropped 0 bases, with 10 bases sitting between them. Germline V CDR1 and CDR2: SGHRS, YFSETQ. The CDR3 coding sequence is TGCGCCAGCAGCTTGGCTTCTGCGAACTCTGGAAACACCATATATTTT. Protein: CASSLASANSGNTIYF.